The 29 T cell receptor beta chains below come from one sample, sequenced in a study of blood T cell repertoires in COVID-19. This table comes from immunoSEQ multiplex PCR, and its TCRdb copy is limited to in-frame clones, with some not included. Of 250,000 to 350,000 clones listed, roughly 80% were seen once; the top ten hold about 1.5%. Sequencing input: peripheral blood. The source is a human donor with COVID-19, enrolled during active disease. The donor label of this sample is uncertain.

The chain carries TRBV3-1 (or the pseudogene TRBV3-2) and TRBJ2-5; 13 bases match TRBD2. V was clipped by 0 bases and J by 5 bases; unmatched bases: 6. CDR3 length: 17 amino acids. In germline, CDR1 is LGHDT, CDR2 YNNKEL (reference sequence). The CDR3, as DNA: TGTGCCAGCAGCCAAGAGTGGACTAGCGGGAGATCGGAGACCCAGTACTTC. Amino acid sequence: CASSQEWTSGRSETQYF.

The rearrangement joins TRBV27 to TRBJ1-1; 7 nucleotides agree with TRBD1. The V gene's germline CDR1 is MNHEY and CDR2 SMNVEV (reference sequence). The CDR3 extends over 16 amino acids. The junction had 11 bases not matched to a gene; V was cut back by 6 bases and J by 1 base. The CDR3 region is CASSPNRGGPNTEAFF. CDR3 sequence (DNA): TGTGCCAGCAGCCCGAACAGGGGTGGGCCGAACACTGAAGCTTTCTTT.

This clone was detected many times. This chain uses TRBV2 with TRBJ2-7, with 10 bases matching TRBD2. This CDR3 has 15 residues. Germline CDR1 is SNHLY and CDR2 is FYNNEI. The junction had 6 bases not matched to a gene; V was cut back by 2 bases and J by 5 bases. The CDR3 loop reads CASSESTGTSDEQYF. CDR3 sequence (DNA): TGTGCCAGCAGTGAATCTACCGGGACTAGCGACGAGCAGTACTTC.

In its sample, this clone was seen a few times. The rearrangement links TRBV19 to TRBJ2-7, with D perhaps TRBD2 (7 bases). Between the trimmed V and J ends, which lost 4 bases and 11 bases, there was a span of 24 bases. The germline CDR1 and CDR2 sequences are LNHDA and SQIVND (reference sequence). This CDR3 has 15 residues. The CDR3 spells CASSTKVGRGGNKYF. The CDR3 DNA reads TGTGCCAGTAGTACCAAAGTGGGAAGGGGGGGCAACAAGTACTTC.

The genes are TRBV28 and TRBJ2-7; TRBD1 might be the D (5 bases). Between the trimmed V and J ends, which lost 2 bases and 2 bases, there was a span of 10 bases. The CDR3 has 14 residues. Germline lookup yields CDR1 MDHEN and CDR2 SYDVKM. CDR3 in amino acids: CASSLGAPPYEQYF. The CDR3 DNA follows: TGTGCCAGCAGTTTAGGGGCTCCCCCCTACGAGCAGTACTTC.

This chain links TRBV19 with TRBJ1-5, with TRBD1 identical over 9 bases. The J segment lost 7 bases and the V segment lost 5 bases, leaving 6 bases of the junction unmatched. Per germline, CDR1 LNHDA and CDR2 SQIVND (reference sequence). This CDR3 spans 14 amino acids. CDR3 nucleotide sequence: TGTGCCAGTAGTCCTACAGGGGGCTCACAGCCCCAGCATTTT. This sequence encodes CASSPTGGSQPQHF. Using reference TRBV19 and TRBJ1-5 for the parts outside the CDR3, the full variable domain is DGGITQSPKYLFRKEGQNVTLSCEQNLNHDAMYWYRQDPGQGLRLIYYSQIVNDFQKGDIAEGYSVSREKKESFPLTVTSAQKNPTAFYLCASSPTGGSQPQHFGDGTRLSIL.

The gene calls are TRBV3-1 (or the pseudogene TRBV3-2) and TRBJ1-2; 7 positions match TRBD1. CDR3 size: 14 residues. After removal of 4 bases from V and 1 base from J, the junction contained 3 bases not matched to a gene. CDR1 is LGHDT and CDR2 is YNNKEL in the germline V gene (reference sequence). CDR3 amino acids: CASSLQGRNYGYTF. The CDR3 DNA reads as TGTGCCAGCAGCCTACAGGGGCGTAACTATGGCTACACCTTC.

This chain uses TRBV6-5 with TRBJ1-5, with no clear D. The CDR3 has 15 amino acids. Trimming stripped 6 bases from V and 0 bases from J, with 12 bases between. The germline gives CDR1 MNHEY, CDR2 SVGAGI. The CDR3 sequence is CASRERGRSNQPQHF. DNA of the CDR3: TGTGCCAGCAGAGAGCGAGGGCGTAGCAATCAGCCCCAGCATTTT.

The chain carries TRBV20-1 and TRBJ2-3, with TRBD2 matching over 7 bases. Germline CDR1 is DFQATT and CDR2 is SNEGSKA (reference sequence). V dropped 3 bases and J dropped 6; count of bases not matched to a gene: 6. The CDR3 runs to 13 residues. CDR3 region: CSASRGLEDTQYF. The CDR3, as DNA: TGCAGTGCTAGTCGTGGACTAGAGGATACGCAGTATTTT.

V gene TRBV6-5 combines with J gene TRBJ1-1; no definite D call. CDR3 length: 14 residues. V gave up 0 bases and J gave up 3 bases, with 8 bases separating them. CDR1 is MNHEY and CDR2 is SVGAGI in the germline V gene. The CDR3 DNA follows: TGTGCCAGCAGTTACTCTAGCGGTGACACTGAAGCTTTCTTT. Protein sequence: CASSYSSGDTEAFF.

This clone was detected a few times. The CDR3 spells CASSAGRGGFGYTF. Written as DNA, the CDR3 is TGTGCCAGTAGTGCCGGACGGGGGGGCTTTGGCTACACCTTC. V gene TRBV19 combines with J gene TRBJ1-2; a weak D match, TRBD1 (6 bases). The V end was cut by 5 bases, the J end by 7 bases, with 17 bases between. CDR1 and CDR2 from the germline V gene are LNHDA and SQIVND (reference sequence). The CDR3 loop spans 14 amino acids. Full variable domain (missing parts from reference TRBV19 and TRBJ1-2): DGGITQSPKYLFRKEGQNVTLSCEQNLNHDAMYWYRQDPGQGLRLIYYSQIVNDFQKGDIAEGYSVSREKKESFPLTVTSAQKNPTAFYLCASSAGRGGFGYTFGSGTRLTVV.

The CDR3 DNA reads TGTGCCAGCACCAGACTAGCGGGAACCTACGAGCAGTACTTC. The encoded protein is CASTRLAGTYEQYF. The chain links TRBV2 to TRBJ2-7; 11 bases agree with TRBD2. CDR1 and CDR2 (germline): SNHLY, FYNNEI. CDR3 length: 14 amino acids. Trimming took 7 bases from V and 2 from J; bases not matched to a gene: 4.

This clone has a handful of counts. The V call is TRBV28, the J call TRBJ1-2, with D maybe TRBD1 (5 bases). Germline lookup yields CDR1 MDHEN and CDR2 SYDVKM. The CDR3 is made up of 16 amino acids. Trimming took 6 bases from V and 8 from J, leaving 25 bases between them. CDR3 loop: CASSTYPGLLLAGYTF. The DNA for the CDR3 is TGTGCCAGCAGCACCTACCCGGGACTCCTCTTGGCAGGCTACACCTTC.

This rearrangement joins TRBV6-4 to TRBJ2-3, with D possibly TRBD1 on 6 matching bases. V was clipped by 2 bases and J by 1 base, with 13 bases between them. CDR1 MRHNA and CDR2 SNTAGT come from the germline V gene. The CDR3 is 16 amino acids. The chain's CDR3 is CASSDDTGRGTDTQYF. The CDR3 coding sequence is TGTGCCAGCAGTGACGACACAGGGAGAGGCACAGATACGCAGTATTTT.

The CDR3 DNA is TGTGCCAGCAGTTTTCATCAGGGGATGGTAACTAATGAAAAACTGTTTTTT. Translation gives CASSFHQGMVTNEKLFF. The chain couples TRBV28 to TRBJ1-4; D may be TRBD1 (6 bases). Trimming removed 3 bases from V and 1 base from J, with 15 bases in between. This CDR3 region has 17 residues. Germline-derived CDR1 and CDR2 are MDHEN and SYDVKM.

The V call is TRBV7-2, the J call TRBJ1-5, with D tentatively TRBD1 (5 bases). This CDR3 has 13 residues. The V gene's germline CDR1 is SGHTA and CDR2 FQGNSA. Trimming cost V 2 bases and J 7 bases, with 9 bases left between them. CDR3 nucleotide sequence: TGTGCCAGCAGCTTATCGGGGGTCCAGCCCCAGCATTTT. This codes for CASSLSGVQPQHF.

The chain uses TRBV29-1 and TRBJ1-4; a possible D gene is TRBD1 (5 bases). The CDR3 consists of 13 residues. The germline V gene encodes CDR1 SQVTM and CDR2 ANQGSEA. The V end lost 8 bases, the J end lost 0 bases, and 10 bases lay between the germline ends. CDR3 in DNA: TGCAGCTTCACGGGGGCAACTAATGAAAAACTGTTTTTT. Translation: CSFTGATNEKLFF.

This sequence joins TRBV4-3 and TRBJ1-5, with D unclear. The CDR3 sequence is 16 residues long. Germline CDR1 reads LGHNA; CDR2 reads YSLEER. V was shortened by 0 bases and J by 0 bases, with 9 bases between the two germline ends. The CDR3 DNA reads TGCGCCAGCAGCCAAGATCTACAGCATAGCAATCAGCCCCAGCATTTT. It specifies CASSQDLQHSNQPQHF.

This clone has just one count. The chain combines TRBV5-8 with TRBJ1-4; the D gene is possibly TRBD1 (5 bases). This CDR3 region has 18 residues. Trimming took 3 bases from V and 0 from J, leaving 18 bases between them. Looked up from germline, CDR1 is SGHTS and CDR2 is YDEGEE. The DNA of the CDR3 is TGTGCCAGCAGCTATACCGGGGGAGGGTACGCAACTAATGAAAAACTGTTTTTT. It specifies CASSYTGGGYATNEKLFF.

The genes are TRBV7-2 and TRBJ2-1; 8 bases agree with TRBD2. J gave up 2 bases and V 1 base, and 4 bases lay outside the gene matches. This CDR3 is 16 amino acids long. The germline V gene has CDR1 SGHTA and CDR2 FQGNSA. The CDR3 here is CASSLVGTRTYNEQFF. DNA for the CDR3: TGTGCCAGCAGCTTAGTCGGGACTAGGACCTACAATGAGCAGTTCTTC. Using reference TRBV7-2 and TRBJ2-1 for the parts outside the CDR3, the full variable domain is GAGVSQSPSNKVTEKGKDVELRCDPISGHTALYWYRQSLGQGLEFLIYFQGNSAPDKSGLPSDRFSAERTGGSVSTLTIQRTQQEDSAVYLCASSLVGTRTYNEQFFGPGTRLTVL.

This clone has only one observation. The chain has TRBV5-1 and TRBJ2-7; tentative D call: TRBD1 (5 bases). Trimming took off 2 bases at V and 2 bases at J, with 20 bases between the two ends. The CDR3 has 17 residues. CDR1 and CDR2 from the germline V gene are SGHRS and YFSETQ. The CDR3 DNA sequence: TGCGCCAGCAGCTTTGAACCGCAGGGTACTCCAACCTACGAGCAGTACTTC. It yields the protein CASSFEPQGTPTYEQYF.

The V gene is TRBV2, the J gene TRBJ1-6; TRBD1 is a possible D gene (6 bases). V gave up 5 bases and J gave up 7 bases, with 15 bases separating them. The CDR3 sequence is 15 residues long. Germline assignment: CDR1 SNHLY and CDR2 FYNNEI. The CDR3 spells CASSQQGSYNSPLHF. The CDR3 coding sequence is TGTGCCAGCAGTCAACAGGGCAGCTACAATTCACCCCTCCACTTT.

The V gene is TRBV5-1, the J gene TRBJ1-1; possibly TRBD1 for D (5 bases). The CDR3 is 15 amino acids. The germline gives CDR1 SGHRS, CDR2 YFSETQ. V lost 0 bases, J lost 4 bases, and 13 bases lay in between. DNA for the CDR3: TGCGCCAGCAGCTTGGCCGGGGGTTCGGTCACTGAAGCTTTCTTT. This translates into CASSLAGGSVTEAFF.

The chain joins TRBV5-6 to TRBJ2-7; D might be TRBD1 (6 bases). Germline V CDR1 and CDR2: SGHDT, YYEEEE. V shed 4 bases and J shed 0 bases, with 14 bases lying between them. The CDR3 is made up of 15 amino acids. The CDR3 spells CASSDQGTYSYEQYF. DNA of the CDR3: TGTGCCAGCAGCGATCAGGGGACCTACTCCTACGAGCAGTACTTC.

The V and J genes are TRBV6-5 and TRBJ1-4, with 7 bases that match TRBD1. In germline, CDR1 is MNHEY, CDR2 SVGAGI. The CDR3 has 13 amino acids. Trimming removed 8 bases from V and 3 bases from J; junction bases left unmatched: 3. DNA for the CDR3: TGTGCCAGCGGAACAGGGGCTAATGAAAAACTGTTTTTT. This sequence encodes CASGTGANEKLFF.

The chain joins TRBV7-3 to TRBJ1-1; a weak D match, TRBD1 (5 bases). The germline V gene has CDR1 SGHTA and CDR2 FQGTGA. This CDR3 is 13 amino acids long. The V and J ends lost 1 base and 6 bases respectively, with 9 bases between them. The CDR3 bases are TGTGCCAGCAGCTTAAGGCAGGGCGCTGAAGCTTTCTTT. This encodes CASSLRQGAEAFF. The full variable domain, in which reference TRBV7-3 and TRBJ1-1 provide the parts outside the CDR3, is GAGVSQTPSNKVTEKGKYVELRCDPISGHTALYWYRQSLGQGPEFLIYFQGTGAADDSGLPNDRFFAVRPEGSVSTLKIQRTERGDSAVYLCASSLRQGAEAFFGQGTRLTVV.

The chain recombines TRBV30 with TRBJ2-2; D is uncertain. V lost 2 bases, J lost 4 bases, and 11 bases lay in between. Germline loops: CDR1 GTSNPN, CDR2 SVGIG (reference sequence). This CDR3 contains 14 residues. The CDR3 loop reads CAWSRELITGELFF. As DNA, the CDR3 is TGTGCCTGGAGTAGAGAACTGATCACCGGGGAGCTGTTTTTT.

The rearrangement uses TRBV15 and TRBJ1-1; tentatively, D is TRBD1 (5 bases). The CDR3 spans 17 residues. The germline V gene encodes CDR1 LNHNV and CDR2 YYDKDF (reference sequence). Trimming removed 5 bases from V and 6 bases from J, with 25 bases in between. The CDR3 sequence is CATSGLGFGGGKAEAFF. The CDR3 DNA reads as TGTGCCACCAGCGGCCTTGGGTTCGGGGGTGGGAAGGCTGAAGCTTTCTTT. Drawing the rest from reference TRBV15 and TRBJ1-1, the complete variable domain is DAMVIQNPRYQVTQFGKPVTLSCSQTLNHNVMYWYQQKSSQAPKLLFHYYDKDFNNEADTPDNFQSRRPNTSFCFLDIRSPGLGDTAMYLCATSGLGFGGGKAEAFFGQGTRLTVV.

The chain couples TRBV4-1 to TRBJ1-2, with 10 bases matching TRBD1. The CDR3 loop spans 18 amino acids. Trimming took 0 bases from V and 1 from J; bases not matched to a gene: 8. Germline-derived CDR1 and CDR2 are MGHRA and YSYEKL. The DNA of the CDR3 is TGCGCCAGCAGCCAAGATATGCGGGGGACAGGGGTTAACTATGGCTACACCTTC. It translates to CASSQDMRGTGVNYGYTF.